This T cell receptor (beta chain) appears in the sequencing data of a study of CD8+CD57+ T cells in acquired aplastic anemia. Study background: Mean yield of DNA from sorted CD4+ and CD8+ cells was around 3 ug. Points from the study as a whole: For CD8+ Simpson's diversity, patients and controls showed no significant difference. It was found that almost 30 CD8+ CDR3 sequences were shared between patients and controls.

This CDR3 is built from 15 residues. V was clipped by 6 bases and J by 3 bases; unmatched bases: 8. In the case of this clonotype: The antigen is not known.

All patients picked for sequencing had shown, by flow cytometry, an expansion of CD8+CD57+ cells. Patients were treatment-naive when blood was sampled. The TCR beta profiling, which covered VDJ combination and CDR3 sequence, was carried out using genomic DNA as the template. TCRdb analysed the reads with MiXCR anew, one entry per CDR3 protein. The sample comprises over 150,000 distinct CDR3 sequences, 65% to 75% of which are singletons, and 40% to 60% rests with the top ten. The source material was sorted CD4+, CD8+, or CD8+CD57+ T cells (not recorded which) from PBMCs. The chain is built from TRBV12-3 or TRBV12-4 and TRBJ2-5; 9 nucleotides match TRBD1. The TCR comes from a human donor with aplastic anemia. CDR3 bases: TGTGCCAGCAGGAACGCGACAGGGGGGGAAGAGACCCAGTACTTC. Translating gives CASRNATGGEETQYF.